This is a list of T cell receptor beta chains from one sample in a study of TIL therapy for anti-PD-1-resistant metastatic lung cancer. This table comes from immunoSEQ multiplex PCR, and its TCRdb copy is limited to in-frame clones, with some not included. The sample shows approximately 23,000 clones, over 55% of them seen only once. This sample comprised tumor tissue, obtained at baseline. Source of these receptors: a woman between 30 and 85 years old with non-small cell lung cancer. Both conserved end residues are part of each CDR3. A D gene is named only where the DNA matches it firmly. Size tells how often a clone was seen (once, few, many) or the class of an expanded clone, and some rows leave it out.

-,TRBJ2-7,few,TRBV7-8,CASSQSSGGEQYF,TGTGCCAGCAGCCAGTCATCAGGGGGGGAGCAGTACTTC
TRBD2,TRBJ2-1,-,TRBV9,CASSVRSSGSEQFF,TGTGCCAGCAGCGTAAGGAGTAGCGGGAGTGAGCAGTTCTTC
TRBD2,TRBJ2-5,few,TRBV5-4,CASRRSGAEETQYF,TGTGCCAGCAGACGTAGCGGGGCCGAGGAGACCCAGTACTTC
TRBD1,TRBJ1-1,-,TRBV9,CASSLGGGAVNTEAFF,TGTGCCAGCAGCCTTGGAGGGGGCGCTGTGAACACTGAAGCTTTCTTT
TRBD2,TRBJ2-2,-,TRBV5-6,CASSRGTTTGELFF,TGTGCCAGCAGCCGCGGGACTACTACCGGGGAGCTGTTTTTT
-,TRBJ2-7,-,TRBV25-1,CASSEYGASYEQYF,TGTGCCAGCAGTGAATACGGCGCTTCCTACGAGCAGTACTTC
-,TRBJ1-1,-,TRBV6-5,CASSRGGGWTEAFF,TGTGCCAGCAGCCGCGGAGGGGGATGGACTGAAGCTTTCTTT
TRBD2,TRBJ2-2,-,TRBV14,CASSPLAGGTGELFF,TGTGCCAGCAGCCCCCTAGCGGGAGGCACCGGGGAGCTGTTTTTT
-,TRBJ2-1,-,TRBV7-9,CASSSSLSRDSSYNEQFF,TGTGCCAGCAGCTCTTCCCTCTCTAGAGACAGCTCCTACAATGAGCAGTTCTTC
-,TRBJ2-4,-,TRBV20-1,CSATEKNIQYF,TGCAGTGCTACGGAAAAAAACATTCAGTACTTC